These 29 T cell receptor beta chains came from one sample sequenced in a study of blood T cell repertoires in COVID-19. Sequencing was performed with immunoSEQ multiplex PCR; in TCRdb, only in-frame clones are kept and a portion is missing. The repertoire consists of roughly 250,000 clones, with over 80% occurring once and the leading ten covering 1.9%. The specimen was PBMCs or T cells enriched from blood (not recorded which). The origin of the receptors is a woman aged 18-35 years who had recovered from COVID-19.

This chain links TRBV28 with TRBJ2-7, with D unclear. This CDR3 contains 19 residues. V was cut by 3 bases and J by 4 bases, with 28 bases left in between. Germline values: CDR1 MDHEN, CDR2 SYDVKM. The CDR3 loop reads CASSLPDNFPQPPRYEQYF. The CDR3 DNA is TGTGCCAGCAGTTTGCCTGACAACTTCCCTCAGCCACCGCGTTACGAGCAGTACTTC.

The chain joins TRBV9 to TRBJ2-1; TRBD2 is a possible D gene (6 bases). The CDR3 sequence is 14 residues long. The germline V gene has CDR1 SGDLS and CDR2 YYNGEE. V lost 0 bases to trimming and J lost 8 bases, with 12 bases between them. As DNA, the CDR3 is TGTGCCAGCAGCGTAGGATGGCGGGGCGATGAGCAGTTCTTC. It codes for CASSVGWRGDEQFF.

The genes are TRBV7-9 and TRBJ2-1, with TRBD2 matching 8 bases. The germline CDR1 and CDR2 sequences are SEHNR and FQNEAQ (reference sequence). The CDR3 totals 16 residues. With V trimmed by 5 bases and J by 4 bases, 10 bases remained unmatched. CDR3 region: CASSPPTSGLYNEQFF. For the CDR3, the DNA is TGTGCCAGCAGCCCGCCTACTAGCGGCCTATACAATGAGCAGTTCTTC.

This clone has a handful of counts. The J gene is TRBJ1-5, the V gene TRBV6-2 or TRBV6-3, with 11 positions matching TRBD1. V shed 6 bases and J 6 bases; nucleotides not matched to a gene: 10. The CDR3 runs 16 residues. CDR1 and CDR2 (germline): MNHEY, SVGEGT. The DNA for the CDR3 is TGTGCCAGCAGCCGTGACGGGACAGGGGGAACTCAGCCCCAGCATTTT. It is translated as CASSRDGTGGTQPQHF.

This clone showed up just once. V usage is TRBV19 and J usage is TRBJ2-1; 10 positions match TRBD2. The junction had 5 bases not matched to a gene; V was cut back by 4 bases and J by 5 bases. CDR3 length equals 15 residues. The germline gives CDR1 LNHDA, CDR2 SQIVND (reference sequence). Here the CDR3 reads CASSTGLADHNEQFF. As DNA, the CDR3 is TGTGCCAGTAGTACCGGACTAGCGGACCACAATGAGCAGTTCTTC.

The chain combines TRBV6-5 with TRBJ1-6; perhaps TRBD1 as D (6 bases). The CDR3 consists of 14 residues. V shed 2 bases and J shed 8 bases, with 10 bases lying between them. Per the germline V gene, CDR1 is MNHEY and CDR2 is SVGAGI. Here the CDR3 reads CASSYAGDYSPLHF. The DNA of the CDR3 is TGTGCCAGCAGTTACGCAGGGGATTATTCACCCCTCCACTTT.

This rearrangement joins TRBV3-1 (or the pseudogene TRBV3-2) to TRBJ1-1, with a possible D match to TRBD1 (6 bases). Germline assignment: CDR1 LGHDT and CDR2 YNNKEL (reference sequence). Trimming pared 6 bases from V and 2 bases from J, leaving 13 bases between. The CDR3 is 14 amino acids. CDR3 residues: CASSHLQGNTEAFF. The CDR3 DNA follows: TGTGCCAGCAGTCATTTACAGGGAAACACTGAAGCTTTCTTT.

The rearrangement joins TRBV28 to TRBJ1-2, with TRBD1 as a possible D gene (5 bases). Deletions cut 6 bases from V and 4 bases from J, with 9 bases between. This CDR3 contains 12 residues. CDR1 and CDR2 from the germline V gene are MDHEN and SYDVKM. The CDR3 coding sequence is TGTGCCAGCAGCCCCGGGGGCTATGGCTACACCTTC. Its protein is CASSPGGYGYTF.

The chain uses TRBV4-3 and TRBJ2-7; D ambiguous. This CDR3 comprises 13 residues. The germline V gene has CDR1 LGHNA and CDR2 YSLEER. Between the trimmed V and J ends, which lost 3 bases and 0 bases, there was a span of 6 bases. As DNA, the CDR3 is TGCGCCAGCAGCCACGGAGCCTCCTACGAGCAGTACTTC. Its protein product is CASSHGASYEQYF.

V and J are TRBV18 and TRBJ2-3; D possibly corresponds to TRBD1 (5 bases). The V gene lost 5 bases and the J gene lost 1 base, with 13 bases spanning the gap. The CDR3 sequence is 15 residues long. Germline V gene data show CDR1 as KGHSH and CDR2 as LQKENI. CDR3: CASSEGARGTDTQYF. Here the CDR3 DNA reads TGTGCCAGCTCAGAAGGGGCAAGAGGCACAGATACGCAGTATTTT.

This clone was found once. The DNA of the CDR3 is TGTGCCAGCAGTTTAGTCTTCCAGGATTTAAATTCACCCCTCCACTTT. Its translation: CASSLVFQDLNSPLHF. This chain joins TRBV28 and TRBJ1-6, with D hard to call. Germline lookup yields CDR1 MDHEN and CDR2 SYDVKM. The V end was cut by 2 bases, the J end by 7 bases, with 15 bases between. This CDR3 has 16 residues.

The chain recombines TRBV5-1 with TRBJ1-2, with D maybe TRBD1 (5 bases). V was shortened by 3 bases and J by 0 bases, with 9 bases between the two germline ends. Germline CDR1 SGHRS, CDR2 YFSETQ. There are 14 residues in the CDR3. This chain's CDR3 is CASSSRGTNYGYTF. The CDR3 nucleotides read TGCGCCAGCAGCTCTAGGGGCACTAACTATGGCTACACCTTC.

The chain employs TRBV7-3 and TRBJ2-1; weak D call: TRBD1 (5 bases). Between the trimmed V and J ends, which lost 4 bases and 0 bases, there was a span of 13 bases. This CDR3 contains 16 residues. In germline, CDR1 is SGHTA, CDR2 FQGTGA. CDR3 sequence (DNA): TGTGCCAGCAGCTCACGGACAAAGGCCTCCTACAATGAGCAGTTCTTC. As protein: CASSSRTKASYNEQFF. Together with reference TRBV7-3 and TRBJ2-1, the CDR3 gives the full variable domain: GAGVSQTPSNKVTEKGKYVELRCDPISGHTALYWYRQSLGQGPEFLIYFQGTGAADDSGLPNDRFFAVRPEGSVSTLKIQRTERGDSAVYLCASSSRTKASYNEQFFGPGTRLTVL.

This chain's CDR3 is CASSLGLAGNEQFF. The CDR3, as DNA: TGCGCCAGCAGCTTGGGTCTAGCAGGCAATGAGCAGTTCTTC. The genes are TRBV5-1 and TRBJ2-1, with TRBD2 as a possible D gene (5 bases). CDR1 and CDR2 (germline): SGHRS, YFSETQ. The CDR3 runs 14 residues. V shed 0 bases and J shed 6 bases, with 10 bases lying between them.

The genes are TRBV7-3 and TRBJ1-2; D gene unclear. V was cut by 1 base and J by 4 bases, with 10 bases left in between. Germline CDR1 SGHTA, CDR2 FQGTGA. The CDR3 is made up of 14 amino acids. The CDR3 DNA reads as TGTGCCAGCAGCTTAAGTCCCACTTCCTATGGCTACACCTTC. Protein: CASSLSPTSYGYTF.

This clone occurred once. J is TRBJ1-6 and V is TRBV9; D call uncertain. The V gene lost 0 bases and the J gene lost 4 bases, with 5 bases spanning the gap. This CDR3 has 14 amino acids. Per germline, CDR1 SGDLS and CDR2 YYNGEE. The CDR3 protein is CASSVARYNSPLHF. The CDR3 nucleotides read TGTGCCAGCAGCGTAGCGCGGTATAATTCACCCCTCCACTTT. Combining the CDR3 with reference TRBV9 and TRBJ1-6 gives the whole variable domain DSGVTQTPKHLITATGQRVTLRCSPRSGDLSVYWYQQSLDQGLQFLIQYYNGEERAKGNILERFSAQQFPDLHSELNLSSLELGDSALYFCASSVARYNSPLHFGNGTRLTVT.

V usage is TRBV5-6 and J usage is TRBJ1-1; possible D gene TRBD1, 5 bases. Germline CDR1 and CDR2: SGHDT and YYEEEE. The CDR3 extends over 14 amino acids. The V end lost 0 bases, the J end lost 4 bases, and 10 bases lay between the germline ends. The CDR3 region is CASSLGSGGTEAFF. CDR3 bases: TGTGCCAGCAGCTTGGGCTCGGGGGGCACTGAAGCTTTCTTT.

V is TRBV9 and J is TRBJ1-2, with 8 bases fitting TRBD1. J was trimmed by 8 bases and V by 4 bases; bases with no gene match: 22. Germline V gene sequence: CDR1 SGDLS, CDR2 YYNGEE. This CDR3 contains 18 residues. CDR3 sequence (DNA): TGTGCCAGCAGCCCCTTCGGGAGACAGGGGCCCACAAACGTCGGCTACACCTTC. Its translation is CASSPFGRQGPTNVGYTF.

The chain carries TRBV7-3 and TRBJ2-3, with D perhaps TRBD2 (5 bases). CDR1 is SGHTA, CDR2 FQGTGA, per germline. CDR3 size: 14 residues. The V end lost 5 bases, the J end lost 2 bases, and 11 bases lay between the germline ends. This CDR3 is CASSPIGLTDTQYF. For the CDR3, the DNA is TGTGCCAGCAGCCCTATTGGACTCACAGATACGCAGTATTTT.

The chain combines TRBV2 with TRBJ2-1; no reliable D call. The CDR3 spans 11 residues. Trimming took 5 bases from V and 6 from J, leaving 5 bases between them. Germline-derived CDR1 and CDR2 are SNHLY and FYNNEI. The CDR3 spells CASSSLNEQFF. The CDR3 DNA sequence: TGTGCCAGCAGTAGCCTCAATGAGCAGTTCTTC. The whole variable domain, filled in from reference TRBV2 and TRBJ2-1, reads EPEVTQTPSHQVTQMGQEVILRCVPISNHLYFYWYRQILGQKVEFLVSFYNNEISEKSEIFDDQFSVERPDGSNFTLKIRSTKLEDSAMYFCASSSLNEQFFGPGTRLTVL.

The gene calls are TRBV6-5 and TRBJ2-1, with TRBD2 matching 15 bases. Losses at the gene ends were 7 bases for V and 10 bases for J; bases not matched to a gene: 8. Germline V gene sequence: CDR1 MNHEY, CDR2 SVGAGI. The CDR3 loop spans 15 amino acids. CDR3 region: CASTRTSGGASEQFF. DNA for the CDR3: TGTGCCAGCACCAGGACTAGCGGGGGGGCCTCGGAGCAGTTCTTC.

V gene TRBV7-9 combines with J gene TRBJ2-1; 9 bases map to TRBD2. The CDR3 spans 16 residues. V lost 1 base and J lost 5; bases outside the gene matches: 6. In germline, CDR1 is SEHNR, CDR2 FQNEAQ (reference sequence). The CDR3 DNA reads as TGTGCCAGCAGCTTAGTATTAGTAGCGGGAGACAATGAGCAGTTCTTC. Amino acid sequence: CASSLVLVAGDNEQFF.

This chain uses TRBV27 with TRBJ1-6, with TRBD1 matching over 7 bases. The V gene end was trimmed by 5 bases and the J gene end by 9 bases; junction bases not matched to a gene: 13. The CDR3 has 16 amino acids. Germline-derived CDR1 and CDR2 are MNHEY and SMNVEV (reference sequence). The CDR3 sequence is CASSPNSGGLGSPLHF. The CDR3 DNA follows: TGTGCCAGCAGTCCCAACTCAGGGGGATTGGGTTCACCCCTCCACTTT.

The rearrangement uses TRBV28 and TRBJ2-7, with D maybe TRBD2 (5 bases). V was clipped by 8 bases and J by 9 bases, with 11 bases between them. CDR3 length: 10 amino acids. From germline, CDR1 is MDHEN and CDR2 SYDVKM. CDR3 residues: CASGARGQYF. The CDR3 DNA reads TGTGCCAGCGGTGCCCGGGGGCAGTACTTC.

The chain couples TRBV3-1 (or the pseudogene TRBV3-2) to TRBJ2-3; TRBD2 matches at 9 bases. This CDR3 region has 16 residues. CDR1 and CDR2 (germline): LGHDT, YNNKEL (reference sequence). V trimming: 3 bases; J trimming: 4 bases; junction bases outside the gene matches: 8. Here the CDR3 reads CASSHRAGGVPDTQYF. The CDR3 DNA reads as TGTGCCAGCAGCCATCGCGCGGGAGGGGTCCCAGATACGCAGTATTTT.

The genes are TRBV6-1 and TRBJ1-6; D is possibly TRBD1 (6 bases). The V and J ends lost 10 bases and 7 bases respectively, with 14 bases between them. This CDR3 region has 13 residues. CDR1 MNHNS and CDR2 SASEGT come from the germline V gene. The CDR3 DNA reads TGTGCCACCCGGGACAAAACGAATTCACCCCTCCACTTT. As protein: CATRDKTNSPLHF.

The chain uses TRBV21-1 and TRBJ1-4. TRBV21-1 is noted as a pseudogene. This CDR3 is built from 17 residues. The CDR3: CASSEKRELATNEKLFF. The DNA for the CDR3 is TGTGCCAGCAGCGAAAAACGGGAGTTAGCAACTAATGAAAAACTGTTTTTT.

Only one count was recorded for this clone. The chain uses TRBV4-1 and TRBJ2-5; D possibly corresponds to TRBD1 (5 bases). V lost 6 bases and J 1 base, leaving 18 bases between the germline ends. This CDR3 has 16 amino acids. Germline CDR1 reads MGHRA; CDR2 reads YSYEKL. CDR3 nucleotides: TGCGCCAGCAGGCCTGCCGCGTCTAGGGGCCAAGAGACCCAGTACTTC. It yields the protein CASRPAASRGQETQYF.

The chain uses TRBV29-1 and TRBJ1-5; TRBD1 is a possible D gene (6 bases). Germline-derived CDR1 and CDR2 are SQVTM and ANQGSEA. This CDR3 region has 14 residues. V was clipped by 7 bases and J by 9 bases, with 22 bases between them. This chain's CDR3 is CSATIPGEEGPQHF. For the CDR3, the DNA is TGCAGCGCTACCATTCCAGGGGAAGAAGGGCCCCAGCATTTT.